This TCR beta chain was profiled in a study of T cells in Graves' hyperthyroidism and ophthalmopathy. This clonotype occurred many times. Antigen specificity is unknown. Findings of the study overall: Most thyroid clonotypes expanded above 0.001 appeared in blood too. With a median lead of around 6.7 months before onset, the model predicted ophthalmopathy.

What was amplified from RNA transcripts were TCR beta CDR3 regions. The TCR CDR3 first-round RT-PCR relied on the HTBI primer set. Each CDR3 protein gets one entry after TCRdb re-called the multiplex PCR reads with MiXCR. The sample has under 300,000 distinct CDR3 sequences, around 15% seen once. V was clipped by 2 bases and J by 1 base, with 9 bases between them. Germline V gene sequence: CDR1 MNHEY, CDR2 SMNVEV (reference sequence). The CDR3 sequence is 14 residues long. Sequencing was performed on blood. The rearrangement joins TRBV27 to TRBJ2-7, with D unclear. The TCR was taken from a woman in her forties or fifties with Graves' hyperthyroidism that later progressed to Graves' ophthalmopathy. The CDR3 loop reads CASSLSYPSYEQYF. As DNA, the CDR3 is TGTGCCAGCAGTTTAAGTTACCCATCCTACGAGCAGTACTTC.